A single sample is the source of the 5 T cell receptor beta chains below, sequenced in a study of cytomegalovirus exposure and HLA in healthy donors. The primer mix had 60 Vbeta and 13 Jbeta primers. Sequencing was performed with immunoSEQ multiplex PCR; in TCRdb, only in-frame clones are kept and a portion is missing. The data show about 110,000 clones, approximately 84% seen once. The sample consisted of PBMCs. These receptors originate from a man between 45 and 60 years old in good health and CMV-seronegative.

This chain connects TRBV27 to TRBJ1-1; maybe TRBD1 (6 bases). This CDR3 spans 14 amino acids. Trimming pared 5 bases from V and 1 base from J, leaving 11 bases between. Germline V gene data show CDR1 as MNHEY and CDR2 as SMNVEV (reference sequence). The CDR3 nucleotides read TGTGCCAGCAGTCACAGGGTGCCGAACACTGAAGCTTTCTTT. The encoded protein is CASSHRVPNTEAFF.

The rearrangement links TRBV5-1 to TRBJ2-3; D remains unclear. V was trimmed by 0 bases and J by 2 bases, leaving 13 bases between them. CDR1 and CDR2 (germline): SGHRS, YFSETQ. CDR3 length equals 16 residues. DNA of the CDR3: TGCGCCAGCAGCTTGGAGGCAGCGTTTTACACAGATACGCAGTATTTT. This encodes CASSLEAAFYTDTQYF.

The chain joins TRBV27 to TRBJ2-4; the match to TRBD1 covers 7 bases. The CDR3 is made up of 17 amino acids. The trim removed 6 bases at V and 4 bases at J, leaving 15 bases unmatched. Germline assignment: CDR1 MNHEY and CDR2 SMNVEV (reference sequence). CDR3 nucleotide sequence: TGTGCCAGCAGACCATACCTCCCAGGGGGTGGGAAAAACATTCAGTACTTC. It specifies CASRPYLPGGGKNIQYF.

Concerning this clone: Other DNA sequences in the sample encode the same CDR3. V gene TRBV19 combines with J gene TRBJ2-2; possibly TRBD1 for D (5 bases). V gave up 9 bases and J gave up 13 bases, with 18 bases separating them. Germline V lookup: CDR1 LNHDA, CDR2 SQIVND (reference sequence). CDR3 length equals 12 residues. The CDR3 loop is CASSRDRARLFF. The CDR3 bases are TGTGCCAGCAGTCGAGACAGAGCACGGCTGTTTTTT. The variable domain in full, completed from reference TRBV19 and TRBJ2-2, reads DGGITQSPKYLFRKEGQNVTLSCEQNLNHDAMYWYRQDPGQGLRLIYYSQIVNDFQKGDIAEGYSVSREKKESFPLTVTSAQKNPTAFYLCASSRDRARLFFGEGSRLTVL.

The genes are TRBV11-2 and TRBJ2-1; 10 bases map to TRBD2. Per the germline V gene, CDR1 is SGHAT and CDR2 is FQNNGV. The CDR3 loop spans 15 amino acids. After removal of 5 bases from V and 6 bases from J, the junction contained 7 bases not matched to a gene. CDR3 bases: TGTGCCAGCAGCCTACTAGCGGGATTACCCAATGAGCAGTTCTTC. The encoded protein is CASSLLAGLPNEQFF.